What follows are 10 T cell receptor beta chains derived from one specimen sequenced in a study of T cells in lung cancer brain metastases. Assay: immunoSEQ multiplex PCR; the TCRdb copy retains only in-frame clones and omits some. The sample contains a few thousand clones, approximately 90% of which appear only once. Material for sequencing was tumor tissue from the primary lung tumor. The receptors here all came from a woman aged 50 to 60 with non-small cell lung cancer.

CDR3 in DNA: TGTGCCAGCAGCCCCGGACAGGGCGGCACTGAAGCTTTCTTT. The encoded protein is CASSPGQGGTEAFF. The chain is built from TRBV7-4 and TRBJ1-1; 8 positions agree with TRBD1. CDR1 is SGHVT, CDR2 SQSDAQ, per germline. The ends lost 5 bases at V and 4 bases at J; junction bases unmatched: 6. This CDR3 comprises 14 residues.

This chain connects TRBV2 to TRBJ1-2; 9 positions agree with TRBD1. Trimming took 6 bases from V and 3 from J; bases not matched to a gene: 5. This CDR3 is 14 amino acids long. Per germline, CDR1 SNHLY and CDR2 FYNNEI. Here the CDR3 reads CASRGQGLYYGYTF. The CDR3 region has the DNA TGTGCCAGCAGAGGACAGGGGCTATACTATGGCTACACCTTC.

The rearrangement links TRBV5-1 to TRBJ1-2; D might be TRBD1 (6 bases). Germline CDR1 reads SGHRS; CDR2 reads YFSETQ. V shed 6 bases and J shed 0 bases, with 15 bases lying between them. This CDR3 is 15 amino acids long. The CDR3 here is CASKIRGVANYGYTF. For the CDR3, the DNA is TGCGCCAGCAAGATCAGGGGAGTCGCTAACTATGGCTACACCTTC.

The rearrangement joins TRBV29-1 to TRBJ2-2; 8 bases are a match to TRBD2. Germline values: CDR1 SQVTM, CDR2 ANQGSEA. The CDR3 is 12 residues long. V lost 3 bases to trimming and J lost 6 bases; unmatched junction nucleotides: 0. The CDR3 here is CSVERGAGELFF. CDR3 sequence (DNA): TGCAGCGTTGAGCGGGGGGCCGGGGAGCTGTTTTTT.

The genes are TRBV11-2 and TRBJ2-3, with 8 positions matching TRBD2. The germline CDR1 and CDR2 sequences are SGHAT and FQNNGV. J was trimmed by 0 bases and V by 4 bases; bases with no gene match: 3. This CDR3 contains 15 residues. CDR3 protein: CASSSQRGSTDTQYF. CDR3 sequence (DNA): TGTGCCAGCAGCTCACAGCGGGGGAGCACAGATACGCAGTATTTT. The full variable domain, with the rest looked up from reference TRBV11-2 and TRBJ2-3, is EAGVAQSPRYKIIEKRQSVAFWCNPISGHATLYWYQQILGQGPKLLIQFQNNGVVDDSQLPKDRFSAERLKGVDSTLKIQPAKLEDSAVYLCASSSQRGSTDTQYFGPGTRLTVL.

The chain recombines TRBV7-3 with TRBJ1-2; 7 positions agree with TRBD1. From germline, CDR1 is SGHTA and CDR2 FQGTGA. The CDR3 runs 13 residues. The trim removed 5 bases at V and 3 bases at J, leaving 3 bases unmatched. In nucleotides, the CDR3 is TGTGCCAGCAGCCCAGACAGGGACTATGGCTACACCTTC. Translated: CASSPDRDYGYTF.

The chain recombines TRBV5-8 with TRBJ1-1, with TRBD1 as a possible D gene (6 bases). Germline V gene data show CDR1 as SGHTS and CDR2 as YDEGEE. The CDR3 is 13 amino acids. Deletions cut 4 bases from V and 5 bases from J, with 12 bases between. As DNA, the CDR3 is TGTGCCAGCAGCCTTGGGACAAGGACTGAAGCTTTCTTT. Translation gives CASSLGTRTEAFF.

This chain connects TRBV5-1 to TRBJ1-1; maybe TRBD1 (6 bases). Per germline, CDR1 SGHRS and CDR2 YFSETQ. The CDR3 is made up of 13 amino acids. The V and J ends lost 2 bases and 5 bases respectively, with 10 bases between them. CDR3 DNA: TGCGCCAGCAGCTTACAGGGTTGGACTGAAGCTTTCTTT. Translated, it gives CASSLQGWTEAFF.

The V call is TRBV7-6, the J call TRBJ2-1; TRBD2 matches 12 bases. CDR1 SGHVS and CDR2 FNYEAQ come from the germline V gene. The V gene end was trimmed by 4 bases and the J gene end by 2 bases; junction bases not matched to a gene: 3. The CDR3 extends over 16 amino acids. Here the CDR3 reads CASSSSSGRAYNEQFF. Written as DNA, the CDR3 is TGTGCCAGCAGCTCCTCTAGCGGGAGGGCCTACAATGAGCAGTTCTTC.

J is TRBJ2-5 and V is TRBV19; 8 nucleotides agree with TRBD1. The DNA end is more similar to TRBJ2-7, so the J call may be wrong. Germline lookup yields CDR1 LNHDA and CDR2 SQIVND (reference sequence). The CDR3 runs to 14 residues. The CDR3 sequence: CASSWQGAGYEQYF. The CDR3 DNA reads TGTGCCAGTAGTTGGCAGGGGGCCGGCTACGAGCAGTACTTC.